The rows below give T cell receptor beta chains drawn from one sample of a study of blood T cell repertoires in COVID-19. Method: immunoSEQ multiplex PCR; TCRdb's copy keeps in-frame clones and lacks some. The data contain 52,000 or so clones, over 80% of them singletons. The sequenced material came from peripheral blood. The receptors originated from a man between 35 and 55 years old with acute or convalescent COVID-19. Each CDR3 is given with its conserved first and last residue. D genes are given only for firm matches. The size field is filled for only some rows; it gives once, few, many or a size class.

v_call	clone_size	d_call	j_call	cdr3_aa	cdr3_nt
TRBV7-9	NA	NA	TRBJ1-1	CASSFASREAFF	TGTGCCAGCAGCTTTGCAAGCCGTGAAGCTTTCTTT
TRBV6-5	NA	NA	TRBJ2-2	CASGTGREHRGAVF	TGTGCCAGCGGAACAGGGCGAGAACACCGGGGAGCTGTTTTT
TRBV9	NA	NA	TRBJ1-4	CASAPGLGTTNEKLFF	TGTGCCAGCGCCCCGGGACTCGGCACCACTAATGAAAAACTGTTTTTT
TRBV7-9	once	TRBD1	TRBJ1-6	CASSRGQGRNSPLHF	TGTGCCAGCAGCAGAGGACAGGGGAGGAATTCACCCCTCCACTTT
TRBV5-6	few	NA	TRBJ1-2	CASSLVGDLYGYTF	TGTGCCAGCAGCTTGGTGGGAGATCTCTATGGCTACACCTTC
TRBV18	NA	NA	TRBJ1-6	CASSPQGGDSPLHF	TGTGCCAGCTCACCACAGGGCGGGGATTCACCCCTCCACTTT
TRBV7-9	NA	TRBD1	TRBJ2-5	CASSRGQGEGETQYF	TGTGCCAGCAGCCGGGGACAGGGTGAGGGGGAGACCCAGTACTTC
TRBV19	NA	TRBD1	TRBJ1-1	CASGTGLFPFKAFF	TGTGCCAGTGGGACAGGGCTATTCCCCTTCAAAGCTTTCTTT
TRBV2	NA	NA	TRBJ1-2	CASCRSQDNWGYGYTF	TGTGCCAGCTGCCGTTCACAGGACAACTGGGGCTATGGCTACACCTTC
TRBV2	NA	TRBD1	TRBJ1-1	CASSKTGGWTEAFF	TGTGCCAGCAGTAAAACAGGGGGCTGGACTGAAGCTTTCTTT
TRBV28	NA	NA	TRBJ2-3	CASNSPFRLTDTQYF	TGTGCCAGCAACTCCCCCTTCCGTCTCACAGATACGCAGTATTTT
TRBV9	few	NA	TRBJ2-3	CASSVDGGKVDTQYF	TGTGCCAGCAGCGTCGATGGAGGGAAGGTAGATACGCAGTATTTT
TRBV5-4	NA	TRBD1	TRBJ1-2	CASSTRDSYYGYTF	TGTGCCAGCAGCACCCGGGACAGCTACTATGGCTACACCTTC
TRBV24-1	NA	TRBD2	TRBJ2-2	CATSDPGGAGELFF	TGTGCCACCAGTGATCCGGGGGGGGCCGGGGAGCTGTTTTTT
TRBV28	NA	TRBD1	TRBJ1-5	CASIRDSLNQPQHF	TGTGCCAGCATAAGGGACAGTCTCAATCAGCCCCAGCATTTT
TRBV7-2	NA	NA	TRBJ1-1	CASSLARSGAFF	TGTGCCAGCAGCTTAGCCAGGTCGGGGGCTTTCTTT
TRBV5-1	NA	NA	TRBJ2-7	CASSYSSGSYEQYF	TGCGCCAGCAGCTATTCGAGCGGGTCCTACGAGCAGTACTTC
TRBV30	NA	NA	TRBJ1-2	CAWSVSRSYGYTF	TGTGCCTGGAGTGTCAGCCGGAGCTATGGCTACACCTTC
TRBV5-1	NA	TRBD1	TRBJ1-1	CASSLIEKGATEAFF	TGCGCCAGCAGCTTGATCGAGAAGGGGGCGACTGAAGCTTTCTTT
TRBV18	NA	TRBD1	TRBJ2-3	CASSPGTGGDTQYF	TGTGCCAGCTCACCCGGGACAGGGGGTGATACGCAGTATTTT
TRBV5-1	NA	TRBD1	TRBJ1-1	CASSRQGGGTEAFF	TGCGCCAGCAGCAGACAGGGTGGGGGCACTGAAGCTTTCTTT
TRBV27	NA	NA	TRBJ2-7	CASSPTGRRAKNEQYF	TGTGCCAGCAGCCCCACCGGGCGGAGGGCCAAGAACGAGCAGTACTTC
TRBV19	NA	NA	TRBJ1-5	CASHDAAINQPQHF	TGTGCCAGCCACGATGCGGCGATAAATCAGCCCCAGCATTTT
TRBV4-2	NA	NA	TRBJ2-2	CASSPKTHTGELFF	TGTGCCAGCAGCCCTAAAACGCACACCGGGGAGCTGTTTTTT
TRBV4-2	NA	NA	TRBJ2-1	CASSQDNGQGLANSYNEQFF	TGTGCCAGCAGCCAAGATAACGGACAGGGACTAGCAAACTCCTACAATGAGCAGTTCTTC
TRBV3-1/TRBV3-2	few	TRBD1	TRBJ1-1	CASSLAGTGSAFF	TGTGCCAGCAGCCTTGCCGGGACAGGGTCAGCTTTCTTT
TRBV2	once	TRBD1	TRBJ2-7	CASSGEGGGEQYF	TGTGCCAGCAGTGGGGAAGGGGGCGGCGAGCAGTACTTC
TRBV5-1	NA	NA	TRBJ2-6	CASSLGGPGANVLTF	TGCGCCAGCAGCTTGGGCGGTCCGGGGGCCAACGTCCTGACTTTC
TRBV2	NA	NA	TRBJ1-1	CASKAWGLKAFF	TGTGCCAGCAAGGCTTGGGGACTAAAGGCTTTCTTT
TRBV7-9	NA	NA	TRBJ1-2	CASSPTEWFGYTF	TGTGCCAGCAGCCCTACGGAGTGGTTTGGCTACACCTTC
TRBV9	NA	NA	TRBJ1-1	CASGGGPLTEAFF	TGTGCCAGCGGCGGGGGGCCGTTAACTGAAGCTTTCTTT
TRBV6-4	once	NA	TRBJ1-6	CASTIRSPLHF	TGTGCCAGCACTATAAGATCACCCCTCCACTTT
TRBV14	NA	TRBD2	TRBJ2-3	CASSQRRGGSDTQYF	TGTGCCAGCAGCCAGCGACGGGGGGGATCAGATACGCAGTATTTT
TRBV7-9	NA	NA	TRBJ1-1	CASSLPYRDPEAFF	TGTGCCAGCAGCTTACCCTACAGGGACCCTGAAGCTTTCTTT
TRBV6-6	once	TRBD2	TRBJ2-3	CASSAGLVSTDTQYF	TGTGCCAGCAGTGCGGGACTAGTCAGCACAGATACGCAGTATTTT
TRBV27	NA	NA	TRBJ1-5	CASSLTGDQPQHF	TGTGCCAGCAGTTTGACAGGAGATCAGCCCCAGCATTTT
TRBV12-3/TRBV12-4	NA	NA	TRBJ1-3	CAGSPRGGDTIYF	TGTGCCGGTTCCCCCCGGGGTGGGGACACCATATATTTT
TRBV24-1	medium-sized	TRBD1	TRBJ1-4	CATSDPTGGNEKLFF	TGTGCCACCAGTGATCCGACAGGGGGGAATGAAAAACTGTTTTTT
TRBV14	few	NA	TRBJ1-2	CASSHLIWGPLNYGYTF	TGTGCCAGCAGCCACCTTATATGGGGCCCCCTAAACTATGGCTACACCTTC
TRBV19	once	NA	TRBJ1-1	CASSNLLWDGGDTEAFF	TGTGCCAGTAGCAACCTACTATGGGACGGGGGGGACACTGAAGCTTTCTTT
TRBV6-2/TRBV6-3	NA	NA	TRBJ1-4	CASSTSHEKLFF	TGTGCCAGCAGCACTAGTCACGAAAAACTGTTTTTT
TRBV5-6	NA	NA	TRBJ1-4	CASSRGQDKEKLFF	TGTGCCAGCAGCCGAGGGCAGGATAAAGAAAAACTGTTTTTT
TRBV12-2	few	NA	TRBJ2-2	CASRWSINTGELFF	TGTGCAAGTCGCTGGAGTATTAACACCGGGGAGCTGTTTTTT
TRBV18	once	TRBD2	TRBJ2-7	CASSSGGVEQYF	TGTGCCAGCTCTTCGGGGGGAGTCGAGCAGTACTTC
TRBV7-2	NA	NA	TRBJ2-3	CASSLQGSTDTQYF	TGTGCCAGCAGCTTACAGGGTAGCACAGATACGCAGTATTTT
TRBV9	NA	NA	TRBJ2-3	CASSLSRGGTDTQYF	TGTGCCAGCAGCTTGAGCAGGGGCGGGACAGATACGCAGTATTTT
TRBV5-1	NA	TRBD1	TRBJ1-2	CASSLGSSRTGYGYTF	TGCGCCAGCAGCTTGGGGAGTTCGCGGACAGGCTATGGCTACACCTTC
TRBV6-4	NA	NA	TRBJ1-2	CASSVGQGSGYTF	TGTGCCAGCAGTGTCGGCCAGGGAAGTGGCTACACCTTC
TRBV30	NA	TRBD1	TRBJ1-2	CAWTTRTGDPGYTF	TGTGCCTGGACTACAAGGACAGGGGATCCGGGCTACACCTTC
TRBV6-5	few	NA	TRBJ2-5	CASRGTQETQYF	TGTGCCAGCAGAGGGACTCAAGAGACCCAGTACTTC
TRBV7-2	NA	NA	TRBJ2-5	CASGRRAETQYF	TGTGCCAGCGGCAGGAGGGCAGAGACCCAGTACTTC
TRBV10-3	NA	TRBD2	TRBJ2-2	CAISESGTSHTGELFF	TGTGCCATCAGTGAATCTGGGACTAGCCACACCGGGGAGCTGTTTTTT
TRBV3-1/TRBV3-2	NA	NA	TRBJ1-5	CASSRQGGNQPQHF	TGTGCCAGCAGCCGTCAGGGTGGAAATCAGCCCCAGCATTTT
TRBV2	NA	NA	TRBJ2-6	CASSVRQKSSGANVLTF	TGTGCCAGCAGTGTAAGACAGAAGAGCTCTGGGGCCAACGTCCTGACTTTC
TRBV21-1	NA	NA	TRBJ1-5	CASSPHWGDRVNQPQHF	TGTGCCAGCAGCCCACACTGGGGGGACAGGGTCAATCAGCCCCAGCATTTT